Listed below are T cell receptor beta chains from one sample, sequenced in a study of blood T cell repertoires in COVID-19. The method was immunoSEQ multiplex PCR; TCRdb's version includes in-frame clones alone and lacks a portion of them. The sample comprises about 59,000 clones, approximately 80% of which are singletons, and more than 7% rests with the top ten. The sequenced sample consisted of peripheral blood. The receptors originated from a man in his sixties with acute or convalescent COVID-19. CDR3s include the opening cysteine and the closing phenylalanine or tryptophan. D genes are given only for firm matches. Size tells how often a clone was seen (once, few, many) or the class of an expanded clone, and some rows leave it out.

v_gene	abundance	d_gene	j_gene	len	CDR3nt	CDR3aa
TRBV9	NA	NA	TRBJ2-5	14	TGTGCCAGCAGCGTAGACGCGGGCTGGGAGACCCAGTACTTC	CASSVDAGWETQYF
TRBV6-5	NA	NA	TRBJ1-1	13	TGTGCCAGCAGTTACTCGGGGCTATCTGAAGCTTTCTTT	CASSYSGLSEAFF
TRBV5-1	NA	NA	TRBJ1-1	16	TGCGCCAGCAGCTTCAGGGTGCTGGTCGAGAACACTGAAGCTTTCTTT	CASSFRVLVENTEAFF
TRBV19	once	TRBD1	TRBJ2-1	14	TGTGCCAGTAGTATAGGACAGGGATGGAATGAGCAGTTCTTC	CASSIGQGWNEQFF
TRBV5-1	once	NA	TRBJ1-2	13	TGCGCCAGCAGCTACCAGGGGAGGGATGGCTACACCTTC	CASSYQGRDGYTF
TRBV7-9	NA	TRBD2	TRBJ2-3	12	TGTGCCAGCAGCCGCGGGAGTACTACGCAGTATTTT	CASSRGSTTQYF
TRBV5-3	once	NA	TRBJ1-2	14	TGTGCCAGAAGCACTATGGAGGGGACCTATGGCTACACCTTC	CARSTMEGTYGYTF
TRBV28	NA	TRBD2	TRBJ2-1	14	TGTGCCAGCATCCGCGGGGGGGCGGAGAATGAGCAGTTCTTC	CASIRGGAENEQFF
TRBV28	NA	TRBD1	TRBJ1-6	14	TGTGCCAGCAGATTTGGGACAGGGGGTTCACCCCTCCACTTT	CASRFGTGGSPLHF
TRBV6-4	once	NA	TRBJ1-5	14	TGTGCCAGCAGTGCTGACAGTAGCAATCAGCCCCAGCATTTT	CASSADSSNQPQHF
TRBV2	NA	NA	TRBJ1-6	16	TGTGCCAGCAGTGAGAGGGTTGGGTTTTTGAATTCACCCCTCCACTTT	CASSERVGFLNSPLHF
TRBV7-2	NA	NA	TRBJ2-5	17	TGTGCCAGCAGACCACCTTTGGACAGTTTCAACCAAGAGACCCAGTACTTC	CASRPPLDSFNQETQYF
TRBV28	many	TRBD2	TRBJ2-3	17	TGTGCCAGCAGAAGCCCTAGCGGCGGGGGGTCCACAGATACGCAGTATTTT	CASRSPSGGGSTDTQYF
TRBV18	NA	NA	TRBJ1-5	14	TGTGCCAGCTCACCACCGCCAGGGGATCAGCCCCAGCATTTT	CASSPPPGDQPQHF
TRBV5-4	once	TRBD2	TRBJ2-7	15	TGTGCCAGCAGCCAGCAGGAGCGGGGGGACTACGAGCAGTACTTC	CASSQQERGDYEQYF
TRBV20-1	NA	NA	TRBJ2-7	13	TGCAGTGCTAGTTACGGGAACTCCTACGAGCAGTACTTC	CSASYGNSYEQYF
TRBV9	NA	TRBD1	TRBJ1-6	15	TGTGCCAGCAGCCCCGAAGACAGGGGGCATTCACCCCTCCACTTT	CASSPEDRGHSPLHF
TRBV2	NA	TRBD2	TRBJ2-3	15	TGTGCCAGCAGTGAACGGCGGGGGGGCACAGATACGCAGTATTTT	CASSERRGGTDTQYF
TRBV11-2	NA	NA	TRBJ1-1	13	TGTGCCAGCAGCTCGGTAAAGAACACTGAAGCTTTCTTT	CASSSVKNTEAFF
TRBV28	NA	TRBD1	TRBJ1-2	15	TGTGCCAGCAGTTTATGGCCGACAGGGGGCTATGGCTACACCTTC	CASSLWPTGGYGYTF
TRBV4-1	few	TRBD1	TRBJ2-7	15	TGCGCCAGCAGCCAAGGGAACAGGGGGCAGAACGAGCAGTACTTC	CASSQGNRGQNEQYF
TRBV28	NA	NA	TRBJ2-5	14	TGTGCCAGCAGCGTGTCGCCCAGACAAGAGACCCAGTACTTC	CASSVSPRQETQYF
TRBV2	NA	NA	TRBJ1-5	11	TGTGCCAGCAGTGAAACTGCAGGGCAGCATTTT	CASSETAGQHF
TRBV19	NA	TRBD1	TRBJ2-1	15	TGTGCCAGTAGTATCGGGCAGGGGGCCTACAATGAGCAGTTCTTC	CASSIGQGAYNEQFF
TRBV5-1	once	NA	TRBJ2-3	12	TGCGCCAGCAGCGAGAGCACAGATACGCAGTATTTT	CASSESTDTQYF
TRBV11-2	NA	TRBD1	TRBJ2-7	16	TGTGCCAGCAGCCCGACCCTGGGGACAGGGAACCGCGAGCAGTACTTC	CASSPTLGTGNREQYF
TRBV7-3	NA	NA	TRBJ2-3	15	TGTGCCAGCAGCTTAATCGGGGGTAGCACAGATACGCAGTATTTT	CASSLIGGSTDTQYF
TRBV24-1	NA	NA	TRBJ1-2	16	TGTGCCACCAGTGATTTTGAGACACCACTTAGGAGGGGCTACACCTTC	CATSDFETPLRRGYTF
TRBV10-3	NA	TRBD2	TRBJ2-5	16	TGTGCCATCAGAGAGAGACTAGCGGGGGAACAAGAGACCCAGTACTTC	CAIRERLAGEQETQYF
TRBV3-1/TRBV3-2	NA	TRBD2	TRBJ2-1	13	TGTGCCAGCAGCTCCCGGAGTAGCGGGCTTCAGTTCTTC	CASSSRSSGLQFF
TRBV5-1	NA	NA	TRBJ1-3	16	TGCGCCAGCAGCCCCGCTAGTGGGGGAGGAGGAAACACCATATATTTT	CASSPASGGGGNTIYF
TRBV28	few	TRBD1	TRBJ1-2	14	TGTGCCAGCAGCGCCGGGACAGACCTCTATGGCTACACCTTC	CASSAGTDLYGYTF
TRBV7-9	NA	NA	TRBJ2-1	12	TGTGCCAGCAGCTCCCACTACAATGAGCAGTTCTTC	CASSSHYNEQFF